The clone carrying this T cell receptor (beta chain) is a singleton in its sample. Its antigen remains unidentified. TCRdb's copy holds only in-frame clones and misses some; the assay was immunoSEQ multiplex PCR. This sample has roughly 120,000 clones, with about nine tenths found just once. This entry belongs to a study of graft-versus-host responses after intestinal transplantation. Turning to the study itself: In this cohort, recipients had multivisceral, liver-intestinal, or isolated intestinal transplants. After anti-thymocyte globulin induction, recipients took tacrolimus and steroids for three to four years.

Points from the study as a whole: The authors found GvH clones in recipient marrow, some appearing first in ileum or blood.

The CDR3 extends over 14 amino acids. The V end lost 3 bases, the J end lost 6 bases, and 12 bases lay between the germline ends. In germline, CDR1 is SGDLS, CDR2 YYNGEE. Here the sequenced sample was unstimulated CD4+ T cells sorted from spleen or lymph node cells, taken before intestinal transplant. The gene calls are TRBV9 and TRBJ2-2; TRBD2 might be the D (5 bases). The source is a human donor who received an intestinal transplant. The DNA of the CDR3 is TGTGCCAGCAGCGGAGGGCCGATCCCCGGGGAGCTGTTTTTT. This translates into CASSGGPIPGELFF.